The sequence of this T cell receptor (beta chain) was determined in a study of cytomegalovirus exposure and HLA in healthy donors. On the study more broadly: The 110 or so validation repertoires used a platform that matched the one used for the 550 to 800 first-cohort repertoires, as a later analysis reported. General study findings and limits: Investigators reported approximately 150 TCR beta chains as tied to cytomegalovirus.

The CDR3 is 12 amino acids. Looked up from germline, CDR1 is SEHNR and CDR2 is FQNEAQ (reference sequence). Unmatched junction bases numbered 2, after V lost 1 base and J lost 12 bases. Libraries were prepared by immunoSEQ multiplex PCR; TCRdb keeps only in-frame clonotypes and omits some of them. Of 180,000 or so clones listed, 87% are singletons. This clone was counted once. Its antigen is currently unknown. Sequencing was done on a sample of PBMCs. The receptor's source is a woman between 25 and 40 years old in good health and CMV-seronegative. The rearrangement links TRBV7-9 to TRBJ2-1; TRBD1 agrees at 8 bases. CDR3 region: CASSLVGTGQFF. The CDR3 DNA follows: TGTGCCAGCAGCTTAGTGGGGACAGGGCAGTTCTTC.